This T cell receptor (beta chain) was sequenced in a study of blood T cell repertoires in COVID-19 (dated by TCRdb to 2018 to 2021). Some background on the complete study: Samples covering the acute and convalescent phases of COVID-19 were provided by collaborators in the United States, Italy and Spain. Nearly every sample came with metadata listing a de-identified subject ID, COVID-19 status, age in years and sex. Samples were obtained from the ongoing ImmuneRACE study (first 160 participants) and from about 1,300 subjects provided by 6 global collaborators. Subjects who had been exposed to COVID-19, were actively infected with it, or had recovered from it provided the deeply sampled blood TCRbeta repertoires that made up the dataset. The material from the prospective study consisted of cDNA or gDNA derived from T cells, B-cell-depleted T cells, or PBMCs. Where available, HLA class I and class II types were taken from metadata supplied by the sample provider and were not determined by assay-based typing. The repertoires were released in a freely available public database intended as a resource for research on the immune response to SARS-CoV-2.

Notes on this clone: Its antigen is not yet known. One base away there is no much larger clone; base qualities are not given.

TCRbeta CDR3 regions were amplified from genomic DNA using the immunoSEQ Assay, a bias-controlled multiplex PCR. In the paper's pipeline: The number of nucleated cells in each sample was estimated by amplification of reference gene primers within the assay. To quantify the absolute abundance of each unique TCRbeta CDR3 rearrangement, sequence reads were collapsed and filtered. For each sample, productive Simpson clonality was calculated by taking the square root of Simpson's diversity index across productive rearrangements. This immuneACCESS table, as held by TCRdb, lists in-frame sequences with V and J called but not all clones. Of the missing ones, under half trace to an unresolved V gene in checked studies; the others have no known cause. V, J and clone size derive from that table, while D and trimming were established from the DNA sequence. In all, the sample holds tens of thousands of clones, and about four fifths of those were seen once. Of the sample, 6.3% is held by the ten largest clones.

In Seattle, one collaborating source enrolled patients while the infection was active and tracked those patients longitudinally over the course of disease. The collaborating institutions used their own protocols to collect whole blood in K2EDTA tubes. Collaborator samples were shipped for TCRbeta analysis as frozen whole blood, isolated PBMCs, or DNA extracted from either sample type. Taken from cysteine to phenylalanine, the CDR3 has 18 residues. Of the read, only the CDR3 DNA is kept; its 54 bases are in frame from base 1. The germline V gene yields LGHNA for CDR1 and YNFKEQ for CDR2. V is cut by 0 bases and J by 2 bases, and the space between the germline ends is 19 bases. Overall results and qualifications from the work: The quantity of clinical and demographic metadata differed by source and by participant and was supplied without curation.

This TCR came from a man between 65 and 80 years old with COVID-19, enrolled during active disease. This sequence uses TRBV4-2 and TRBJ2-5; matching of 7 bases hints at TRBD2 as the D gene. Sequences were obtained from peripheral blood. CDR3 reads: CASSQDFTGGGGQETQYF. The sequenced DNA is TGTGCCAGCAGCCAAGATTTTACGGGAGGAGGGGGGCAAGAGACCCAGTACTTC.